What follows are 20 T cell receptor beta chains derived from one specimen sequenced in a study of technical replicates of blood from several donors. Clones were sequenced by immunoSEQ multiplex PCR, and TCRdb holds only the in-frame ones, with some missing. The sample shows about 97,000 clones, approximately 94% of them seen only once. Source material: T cells isolated from PBMCs. Receptors were obtained from a human donor in good health.

The chain recombines TRBV9 with TRBJ1-3; D gene unclear. The V and J ends lost 4 bases and 0 bases respectively, with 11 bases between them. The germline gives CDR1 SGDLS, CDR2 YYNGEE. The CDR3 is 15 amino acids. The CDR3 region is CASSRDGVSGNTIYF. CDR3 coding DNA: TGTGCCAGCAGCAGAGACGGAGTCTCTGGAAACACCATATATTTT.

The chain couples TRBV7-6 to TRBJ2-3, with 10 bases fitting TRBD2. Germline assignment: CDR1 SGHVS and CDR2 FNYEAQ. The CDR3 is made up of 16 amino acids. V shed 2 bases, J shed 3 bases, and the junction held 5 bases outside the gene matches. The CDR3 coding sequence is TGTGCCAGCAGCTTACTAGCGGGAGTAATAACAGATACGCAGTATTTT. Protein product: CASSLLAGVITDTQYF.

The rearrangement joins TRBV7-8 to TRBJ1-5; 7 bases are shared with TRBD1. Germline V gives CDR1 SGHVS, CDR2 FQNEAQ. The CDR3 spans 17 residues. V gave up 0 bases and J gave up 5 bases; unmatched junction bases: 10. This CDR3 is CASSLAQGVFHDQPQHF. For the CDR3, the DNA is TGTGCCAGCAGCTTAGCCCAGGGGGTATTTCATGATCAGCCCCAGCATTTT.

The chain couples TRBV7-3 to TRBJ2-7, with TRBD1 identical over 7 bases. The CDR3 length is 12 residues. Germline loops: CDR1 SGHTA, CDR2 FQGTGA. The ends lost 5 bases at V and 6 bases at J; junction bases unmatched: 4. Here the CDR3 DNA reads TGTGCCAGCAGCCACGGGACAGCCGAGCAGTACTTC. Translated: CASSHGTAEQYF.

The V gene is TRBV4-3, the J gene TRBJ1-2; TRBD1 aligns across 7 bases. The CDR3 is made up of 19 amino acids. The trim removed 1 base at V and 6 bases at J, leaving 20 bases unmatched. The germline CDR1 and CDR2 sequences are LGHNA and YSLEER. The CDR3 protein is CASSQVLEVERGPYDGYTF. CDR3 bases: TGCGCCAGCAGCCAAGTCTTGGAAGTGGAGAGGGGGCCATATGATGGCTACACCTTC.

The chain employs TRBV12-5 and TRBJ2-3; D possibly corresponds to TRBD2 (5 bases). Germline CDR1 reads LGHNT; CDR2 reads FRNRAP. The CDR3 has 15 residues. Trimming left V 1 base short and J 0 bases short, with 8 bases between. In DNA, the CDR3 is TGTGCTAGTGGTTTGGGCGGGCCGAGCACAGATACGCAGTATTTT. It codes for CASGLGGPSTDTQYF.

The V gene is TRBV4-3, the J gene TRBJ1-1; 7 bases line up with TRBD1. Germline assignment: CDR1 LGHNA and CDR2 YSLEER. V dropped 0 bases and J dropped 6; count of bases not matched to a gene: 4. This CDR3 has 14 amino acids. CDR3 sequence (DNA): TGCGCCAGCAGCCAAGATACAGGGGTCCCTGAAGCTTTCTTT. The encoded protein is CASSQDTGVPEAFF.

V and J are TRBV28 and TRBJ2-1; 8 nucleotides match TRBD2. CDR1 is MDHEN, CDR2 SYDVKM, per germline. The CDR3 spans 14 residues. The V gene end was trimmed by 6 bases and the J gene end by 6 bases; junction bases not matched to a gene: 7. The CDR3 loop reads CASSSPSGRNEQFF. The CDR3 DNA reads TGTGCCAGCAGCTCCCCTAGCGGGCGCAATGAGCAGTTCTTC.

V is TRBV6-5 and J is TRBJ2-5, with D possibly being TRBD1 (6 bases). Trimming cost V 6 bases and J 1 base, with 12 bases left between them. The CDR3 runs to 14 residues. In germline, CDR1 is MNHEY, CDR2 SVGAGI. CDR3: CASRKTGSQETQYF. CDR3 in DNA: TGTGCCAGCAGAAAGACAGGCTCCCAAGAGACCCAGTACTTC.

This clone was seen once. The rearrangement links TRBV13 to TRBJ2-7, with D unresolved. V lost 3 bases and J lost 3, with 3 bases in between. Per the germline V gene, CDR1 is PRHDT and CDR2 is FYEKMQ (reference sequence). This CDR3 spans 11 amino acids. As DNA, the CDR3 is TGTGCCAGCAGCTTCGTCTACGAGCAGTACTTC. This gives the protein CASSFVYEQYF.

V usage is TRBV9 and J usage is TRBJ2-1; TRBD2 agrees at 8 bases. From germline, CDR1 is SGDLS and CDR2 YYNGEE. The length of the CDR3 is 15 residues. V was clipped by 2 bases and J by 4 bases; unmatched bases: 5. In DNA, the CDR3 is TGTGCCAGCAGCGTGGGACTAGGGAGGTACAATGAGCAGTTCTTC. As protein: CASSVGLGRYNEQFF.

This chain joins TRBV25-1 and TRBJ2-3; D not resolved. The CDR3 runs to 15 residues. V lost 5 bases, J lost 3 bases, and 15 bases lay in between. Germline-derived CDR1 and CDR2 are MGHDK and SYGVNS. The DNA for the CDR3 is TGTGCCAGCAGTTCCCCCCGCGAGACTACAGATACGCAGTATTTT. Amino acids: CASSSPRETTDTQYF.

The V gene is TRBV4-1, the J gene TRBJ2-3, with TRBD2 matching 13 bases. There are 17 residues in the CDR3. Trimming removed 4 bases from V and 5 bases from J; junction bases left unmatched: 9. CDR1 is MGHRA and CDR2 is YSYEKL in the germline V gene. As DNA, the CDR3 is TGCGCCAGCAGCCTAAAGGGACTAGCGGGAAGGGGAGATACGCAGTATTTT. As protein: CASSLKGLAGRGDTQYF.

In its sample, this clone was seen once. The CDR3 loop is CASSLNGLGLSSYEQYF. The CDR3, as DNA: TGTGCCAGCAGCTTAAATGGTCTCGGGTTAAGCTCCTACGAGCAGTACTTC. The J gene is TRBJ2-7, the V gene TRBV5-5; D unresolved. Trimming took off 2 bases at V and 0 bases at J, with 18 bases between the two ends. Germline loops: CDR1 SGHKS, CDR2 YYEKEE (reference sequence). This CDR3 contains 17 residues. Full variable domain (outside the CDR3, taken from reference TRBV5-5 and TRBJ2-7): DAGVTQSPTHLIKTRGQQVTLRCSPISGHKSVSWYQQVLGQGPQFIFQYYEKEERGRGNFPDRFSARQFPNYSSELNVNALLLGDSALYLCASSLNGLGLSSYEQYFGPGTRLTVT.

The V call is TRBV13, the J call TRBJ1-2, with TRBD1 matching 8 bases. The CDR3 length is 16 residues. Unmatched junction bases numbered 11, after V lost 4 bases and J lost 4 bases. The germline V gene encodes CDR1 PRHDT and CDR2 FYEKMQ (reference sequence). For the CDR3, the DNA is TGTGCCAGCAGCTCCCGACTTCGGACAGGGAGCTATGGCTACACCTTC. It encodes CASSSRLRTGSYGYTF.

This CDR3 reads CASSQTESNQPQHF. Written as DNA, the CDR3 is TGTGCCAGCAGCCAGACAGAATCAAATCAGCCCCAGCATTTT. The rearrangement joins TRBV7-3 to TRBJ1-5; a weak D match, TRBD1 (5 bases). V lost 5 bases and J lost 4, with 12 bases in between. From germline, CDR1 is SGHTA and CDR2 FQGTGA. The CDR3 spans 14 residues.

This chain uses TRBV5-1 with TRBJ2-1; 10 nucleotides agree with TRBD1. The germline gives CDR1 SGHRS, CDR2 YFSETQ. The J segment lost 0 bases and the V segment lost 3 bases, leaving 12 bases of the junction unmatched. The CDR3 has 19 residues. The CDR3 is CASSSTGGFLLSSYNEQFF. The CDR3, as DNA: TGCGCCAGCAGCTCGACAGGGGGCTTTCTTCTCAGCTCCTACAATGAGCAGTTCTTC.

This clone is categorized as medium-sized. V gene TRBV7-9 combines with J gene TRBJ2-7; 7 bases fit TRBD2. J was trimmed by 5 bases and V by 1 base; bases with no gene match: 11. CDR1 is SEHNR and CDR2 is FQNEAQ in the germline V gene (reference sequence). The CDR3 loop spans 16 amino acids. CDR3 nucleotide sequence: TGTGCCAGCAGCTTAGGTGTAGGCCAGGGAGGGAACGAGCAGTACTTC. Translated: CASSLGVGQGGNEQYF. Combining the CDR3 with reference TRBV7-9 and TRBJ2-7 gives the whole variable domain DTGVSQNPRHKITKRGQNVTFRCDPISEHNRLYWYRQTLGQGPEFLTYFQNEAQLEKSRLLSDRFSAERPKGSFSTLEIQRTEQGDSAMYLCASSLGVGQGGNEQYFGPGTRLTVT.

The V gene is TRBV4-3, the J gene TRBJ1-2; a possible D gene is TRBD1 (6 bases). Germline CDR1 reads LGHNA; CDR2 reads YSLEER. Trimming took 0 bases from V and 3 from J, leaving 23 bases between them. This CDR3 spans 19 amino acids. In DNA form, the CDR3 reads TGCGCCAGCAGCCAAGATTTTACAACCAGCAGGGGATCTGACTATGGCTACACCTTC. As protein: CASSQDFTTSRGSDYGYTF.

This rearrangement joins TRBV2 to TRBJ2-3, with 12 bases aligning to TRBD2. J lost 4 bases, V lost 9 bases, and 11 bases had no gene match. This CDR3 is 16 amino acids long. Germline V gene data show CDR1 as SNHLY and CDR2 as FYNNEI. The CDR3, as DNA: TGTGCCAGTGGGACTAGCGGGCCTTCTTTGGCAGATACGCAGTATTTT. Amino acid sequence: CASGTSGPSLADTQYF. The full variable domain, in which reference TRBV2 and TRBJ2-3 provide the parts outside the CDR3, is EPEVTQTPSHQVTQMGQEVILRCVPISNHLYFYWYRQILGQKVEFLVSFYNNEISEKSEIFDDQFSVERPDGSNFTLKIRSTKLEDSAMYFCASGTSGPSLADTQYFGPGTRLTVL.